A single sample gave rise to the 16 T cell receptor beta chains below, sequenced in a study of control samples from healthy donors and cancer patients. TCRdb keeps only in-frame clones here, not all; method: immunoSEQ multiplex PCR. The table includes roughly 190,000 clones, about nine tenths detected once. Sequenced input: blood. These receptors all stem from a woman between 25 and 40 years old in good health.

The chain carries TRBV5-4 and TRBJ2-1; 8 nucleotides match TRBD2. The CDR3 has 15 amino acids. The germline V gene has CDR1 SGHNT and CDR2 YYREEE (reference sequence). V was clipped by 2 bases and J by 1 base; unmatched bases: 2. CDR3 nucleotides: TGTGCCAGCAGCTTTAGCGGGAATTCCTACAATGAGCAGTTCTTC. Translating gives CASSFSGNSYNEQFF. The entire variable domain, with the rest obtained from reference TRBV5-4 and TRBJ2-1, is as follows: ETGVTQSPTHLIKTRGQQVTLRCSSQSGHNTVSWYQQALGQGPQFIFQYYREEENGRGNFPPRFSGLQFPNYSSELNVNALELDDSALYLCASSFSGNSYNEQFFGPGTRLTVL.

The J gene is TRBJ2-5, the V gene TRBV7-3; 11 bases fit TRBD2. Losses at the gene ends were 5 bases for V and 5 bases for J; bases not matched to a gene: 4. From germline, CDR1 is SGHTA and CDR2 FQGTGA. The CDR3 loop spans 14 amino acids. DNA for the CDR3: TGTGCCAGCAGCGTCACTAGCGGGAGTGAGACCCAGTACTTC. Translation: CASSVTSGSETQYF.

The rearrangement joins TRBV7-9 to TRBJ2-3, with D possibly being TRBD2 (6 bases). The V and J ends lost 5 bases and 2 bases respectively, with 14 bases between them. CDR3 length: 15 amino acids. Germline V gene data show CDR1 as SEHNR and CDR2 as FQNEAQ (reference sequence). The CDR3 nucleotides are TGTGCCAGCAGCCCCAGACTAGGAATCACAGATACGCAGTATTTT. Translating it yields CASSPRLGITDTQYF. Full variable domain (outside the CDR3, taken from reference TRBV7-9 and TRBJ2-3): DTGVSQNPRHKITKRGQNVTFRCDPISEHNRLYWYRQTLGQGPEFLTYFQNEAQLEKSRLLSDRFSAERPKGSFSTLEIQRTEQGDSAMYLCASSPRLGITDTQYFGPGTRLTVL.

This clone was detected only once. V usage is TRBV21-1 and J usage is TRBJ2-5; TRBD1 was called by the table and not checked on the DNA. TRBV21-1 is a documented pseudogene. The CDR3 totals 13 residues. CDR3 protein: CASTTGQGETQYF. The CDR3 nucleotides read TGTGCCAGCACCACGGGACAGGGGGAGACCCAGTACTTC.

This chain joins TRBV7-2 and TRBJ2-7; TRBD1 might be the D (7 bases). With 1 base removed from V and 3 bases from J, the gap between germline ends came to 13 bases. CDR1 and CDR2 from the germline V gene are SGHTA and FQGNSA. This CDR3 is 15 amino acids long. Written as DNA, the CDR3 is TGTGCCAGCAGCTTAGAGGCAGGGGGGATCTACGAGCAGTACTTC. Translating gives CASSLEAGGIYEQYF.

The J gene is TRBJ2-1, the V gene TRBV6-4, with D possibly being TRBD1 or TRBD2 (5 bases each). Deletions cut 0 bases from V and 5 bases from J, with 8 bases between. Germline V gene sequence: CDR1 MRHNA, CDR2 SNTAGT. The length of the CDR3 is 14 residues. The CDR3: CASSDSGENNEQFF. For the CDR3, the DNA is TGTGCCAGCAGTGACTCGGGGGAGAACAATGAGCAGTTCTTC.

The chain is built from TRBV7-9 and TRBJ1-1, with a weak D call TRBD1 (6 bases). Germline V gene lookup returns CDR1 SEHNR and CDR2 FQNEAQ (reference sequence). Deletions cut 5 bases from V and 4 bases from J, with 11 bases between. The CDR3 sequence is 13 residues long. The chain's CDR3 is CASSKEQGTEAFF. CDR3 in DNA: TGTGCCAGCAGCAAGGAACAGGGCACTGAAGCTTTCTTT.

The rearrangement joins TRBV3-1 (or the pseudogene TRBV3-2) to TRBJ1-2; D not resolved. The CDR3 length is 15 residues. Germline CDR1 LGHDT, CDR2 YNNKEL (reference sequence). Trimming shortened V by 0 bases and J by 2 bases, and 10 bases separated the two germline ends. Here the CDR3 DNA reads TGTGCCAGCAGCCAAGATGGGTTTAGCAACTATGGCTACACCTTC. Its translation is CASSQDGFSNYGYTF.

The rearrangement links TRBV11-2 to TRBJ2-5, with 12 positions matching TRBD2. CDR3 length: 15 amino acids. The V gene end was trimmed by 6 bases and the J gene end by 5 bases; junction bases not matched to a gene: 7. Germline V lookup: CDR1 SGHAT, CDR2 FQNNGV. CDR3 nucleotide sequence: TGTGCCAGCAGTATGACTAGCGGGAGCGGGGAGACCCAGTACTTC. Residues: CASSMTSGSGETQYF.

This chain joins TRBV6-4 and TRBJ1-5; no clear D. The germline gives CDR1 MRHNA, CDR2 SNTAGT. V gave up 6 bases and J gave up 4 bases, with 10 bases separating them. The CDR3 covers 13 residues. In DNA form, the CDR3 reads TGTGCCAGCAGCTGGCAGTTAAATCAGCCCCAGCATTTT. It yields the protein CASSWQLNQPQHF.

The J gene is TRBJ1-1, the V gene TRBV18, with no clear D. Germline CDR1 reads KGHSH; CDR2 reads LQKENI. The V end was cut by 0 bases, the J end by 0 bases, with 8 bases between. The CDR3 consists of 15 residues. The CDR3 spells CASSPPPPMNTEAFF. DNA of the CDR3: TGTGCCAGCTCACCACCCCCGCCCATGAACACTGAAGCTTTCTTT.

The V call is TRBV5-1, the J call TRBJ1-2; TRBD1 aligns across 10 bases. V trimming: 6 bases; J trimming: 4 bases; junction bases outside the gene matches: 6. Germline values: CDR1 SGHRS, CDR2 YFSETQ. CDR3 length: 14 residues. CDR3 sequence (DNA): TGCGCCAGCAATACCGGGACAGGGGTCTATGGCTACACCTTC. Its translation is CASNTGTGVYGYTF.

The V call is TRBV6-5, the J call TRBJ2-2; 7 bases are a match to TRBD2. The germline V gene has CDR1 MNHEY and CDR2 SVGAGI. The CDR3 is made up of 13 amino acids. V was clipped by 6 bases and J by 6 bases; unmatched bases: 4. Written as DNA, the CDR3 is TGTGCCAGCAGAGAGACTAGCCCCGGGGAGCTGTTTTTT. Translating it yields CASRETSPGELFF.

As concerns this clone: At one end, the junction sequence differs from germline, possibly due to a read error. The chain combines TRBV5-1 with TRBJ2-5; 9 bases map to TRBD2. The CDR3 is 15 amino acids. Germline CDR1 is SGHRS and CDR2 is YFSETQ. The CDR3 DNA follows: TGCGCCCGCAGCTTGGCGGGCGGGGGGGCGGAGACCCAGTACTTC. Translation: CARSLAGGGAETQYF.

The rearrangement uses TRBV18 and TRBJ1-5, with a tentative D call TRBD1 (6 bases). V gave up 4 bases and J gave up 0 bases, with 10 bases separating them. Germline V gives CDR1 KGHSH, CDR2 LQKENI. This CDR3 has 15 residues. The CDR3 nucleotides read TGTGCCAGCTCACTAAGACAGGCTAGCAATCAGCCCCAGCATTTT. This gives the protein CASSLRQASNQPQHF.

The V gene is TRBV11-2, the J gene TRBJ1-5; D remains ambiguous. Trimming pared 0 bases from V and 0 bases from J, leaving 6 bases between. This CDR3 has 15 residues. Germline-derived CDR1 and CDR2 are SGHAT and FQNNGV. The CDR3 here is CASSLDSYSNQPQHF. DNA for the CDR3: TGTGCCAGCAGCTTAGACAGCTATAGCAATCAGCCCCAGCATTTT.